This TCR beta chain was sequenced during a study of T cells in Graves' hyperthyroidism and ophthalmopathy. Study at large: Peripheral blood samples were taken at initial diagnosis, prior to any treatment. Findings and limits, study-wide: Most thyroid clonotypes that were expanded above 0.001 also turned up in blood. Ophthalmopathy prediction by the model preceded onset by a median about 6 months.

Researchers took RNA transcripts and amplified the TCR beta CDR3 regions from them. HTBI primers drove first-round RT-PCR of the TCR CDR3. Each CDR3 protein gets one entry after TCRdb re-called the multiplex PCR reads with MiXCR. Of around 570,000 distinct CDR3 sequences in the sample, 15% to 20% were seen once. Ophthalmopathy cases met thresholds of Clinical Activity Score at least 3, NOSPECS grade at least 4 and duration under 3 months. Details on this clonotype: What it recognizes is unknown.

This CDR3 region has 12 residues. V was shortened by 5 bases and J by 6 bases, with 11 bases between the two germline ends. The germline V gene encodes CDR1 SEHNR and CDR2 FQNEAQ (reference sequence). Sequences were obtained from blood. The sequence came from a man aged 35-49 years with Graves' ophthalmopathy. The chain combines TRBV7-9 with TRBJ2-7; D is undetermined. The CDR3 reads CASSLSPGEQYF. The CDR3 bases are TGTGCCAGCAGCCTCTCCCCCGGCGAGCAGTACTTC.